These 19 T cell receptor beta chains originate from one sample sequenced in a study of blood T cell repertoires in COVID-19. Here immunoSEQ multiplex PCR was the method, and the copy in TCRdb shows in-frame clones only, minus some. The data hold 160,000 or so clones, with approximately 77% observed a single time. The sequencing sample was made of PBMCs or T cells enriched from blood (not recorded which). These TCRs come from a man between 60 and 75 years old who had recovered from COVID-19.

The V call is TRBV6-1, the J call TRBJ2-2; D gene unclear. CDR1 is MNHNS and CDR2 is SASEGT in the germline V gene. V was pared by 1 base and J by 8 bases, with 11 bases between. This CDR3 region has 14 residues. CDR3 sequence reads: CASSEVPTLGELFF. The CDR3 DNA follows: TGTGCCAGCAGTGAAGTCCCTACCCTGGGGGAGCTGTTTTTT.

The chain carries TRBV7-9 and TRBJ2-1, with TRBD2 identical over 7 bases. The CDR3 totals 16 residues. CDR1 is SEHNR and CDR2 is FQNEAQ in the germline V gene (reference sequence). J was trimmed by 6 bases and V by 4 bases; bases with no gene match: 12. This chain's CDR3 is CASSSGGLVIGNEQFF. CDR3 coding DNA: TGTGCCAGCAGCTCGGGAGGTCTAGTTATCGGCAATGAGCAGTTCTTC.

The genes are TRBV28 and TRBJ1-2; TRBD1 is a possible D gene (5 bases). Germline V gene lookup returns CDR1 MDHEN and CDR2 SYDVKM. The CDR3 length is 13 residues. Trimming left V 3 bases short and J 7 bases short, with 12 bases between. The CDR3 spells CASSFVQGSGYTF. DNA for the CDR3: TGTGCCAGCAGTTTCGTTCAGGGTAGTGGCTACACCTTC.

V and J are TRBV7-3 and TRBJ2-2; possibly TRBD2 for D (7 bases). Germline V gives CDR1 SGHTA, CDR2 FQGTGA. This CDR3 has 14 residues. V was cut by 5 bases and J by 5 bases, with 12 bases left in between. This chain's CDR3 is CASSPRGATGELFF. CDR3 DNA: TGTGCCAGCAGCCCCCGGGGGGCAACCGGGGAGCTGTTTTTT.

The rearrangement uses TRBV30 and TRBJ1-6; a possible D gene is TRBD1 (5 bases). CDR1 is GTSNPN and CDR2 is SVGIG in the germline V gene (reference sequence). Trimming cost V 5 bases and J 5 bases, with 10 bases left between them. The CDR3 covers 13 residues. The CDR3 loop is CAWDGGNNSPLHF. The CDR3, as DNA: TGTGCCTGGGATGGGGGGAATAATTCACCCCTCCACTTT.

The chain is built from TRBV13 and TRBJ1-1, with a possible D match to TRBD1 (6 bases). V was shortened by 8 bases and J by 0 bases, with 16 bases between the two germline ends. Germline-derived CDR1 and CDR2 are PRHDT and FYEKMQ (reference sequence). The CDR3 covers 15 residues. The CDR3 coding sequence is TGTGCCAGCTCCTACAGGGTCACCATGAACACTGAAGCTTTCTTT. This codes for CASSYRVTMNTEAFF.

This chain uses TRBV18 with TRBJ1-2; TRBD1 might be the D (6 bases). The V gene lost 3 bases and the J gene lost 6 bases, with 11 bases spanning the gap. CDR1 and CDR2 from the germline V gene are KGHSH and LQKENI. The length of the CDR3 is 13 residues. The CDR3: CASSPGQPNGYTF. The CDR3 nucleotides are TGTGCCAGCTCACCTGGACAGCCAAATGGCTACACCTTC.

CDR3: CASSPQTGPHYEQYF. Here the CDR3 DNA reads TGCGCCAGCAGCCCGCAGACGGGTCCCCACTACGAGCAGTACTTC. The chain joins TRBV5-1 to TRBJ2-7, with no clear D. Per the germline V gene, CDR1 is SGHRS and CDR2 is YFSETQ. The CDR3 totals 15 residues. Trimming pared 4 bases from V and 3 bases from J, leaving 17 bases between.

The chain employs TRBV6-5 and TRBJ1-5; 8 nucleotides line up with TRBD1. Looked up from germline, CDR1 is MNHEY and CDR2 is SVGAGI. V was pared by 7 bases and J by 4 bases, with 6 bases of the junction left unmatched. The CDR3 has 14 amino acids. The CDR3 is CASTRDRSNQPQHF. For the CDR3, the DNA is TGTGCCAGCACCCGGGACAGGTCTAATCAGCCCCAGCATTTT.

This chain connects TRBV9 to TRBJ1-5; D call uncertain. The germline CDR1 and CDR2 sequences are SGDLS and YYNGEE. Trimming pared 0 bases from V and 4 bases from J, leaving 8 bases between. This CDR3 is built from 14 residues. The CDR3 coding sequence is TGTGCCAGCAGCGTAGGCCCGAGTAATCAGCCCCAGCATTTT. Amino acid sequence: CASSVGPSNQPQHF.

A single count supports this clone. The chain recombines TRBV19 with TRBJ1-5; D is unclear. V dropped 5 bases and J dropped 4 bases, with 15 bases sitting between them. The CDR3 covers 15 residues. Germline V gene lookup returns CDR1 LNHDA and CDR2 SQIVND (reference sequence). CDR3 coding DNA: TGTGCCAGTAGTGGCCTCCGGGTCCCTAATCAGCCCCAGCATTTT. Its protein product is CASSGLRVPNQPQHF.

This sequence joins TRBV2 and TRBJ1-5, with D perhaps matching TRBD1 (5 bases). V lost 6 bases and J lost 4, with 7 bases in between. The CDR3 has 12 residues. Germline V gives CDR1 SNHLY, CDR2 FYNNEI. The CDR3, as DNA: TGTGCCAGCAGGGCAGGGAATCAGCCCCAGCATTTT. This codes for CASRAGNQPQHF.

The rearrangement links TRBV19 to TRBJ1-1, with a weak D call TRBD1 (5 bases). Germline V gene sequence: CDR1 LNHDA, CDR2 SQIVND (reference sequence). This CDR3 is 14 amino acids long. Trimming removed 6 bases from V and 2 bases from J, with 13 bases in between. In DNA, the CDR3 is TGTGCCAGTAGACCTGCGGGGCTCAACACTGAAGCTTTCTTT. Its protein is CASRPAGLNTEAFF. The entire variable domain, with the rest obtained from reference TRBV19 and TRBJ1-1, is as follows: DGGITQSPKYLFRKEGQNVTLSCEQNLNHDAMYWYRQDPGQGLRLIYYSQIVNDFQKGDIAEGYSVSREKKESFPLTVTSAQKNPTAFYLCASRPAGLNTEAFFGQGTRLTVV.

This clone was found once. This chain links TRBV18 with TRBJ2-3, with D possibly being TRBD1 (6 bases). The V and J ends lost 4 bases and 2 bases respectively, with 16 bases between them. This CDR3 is built from 16 residues. Germline CDR1 is KGHSH and CDR2 is LQKENI. The CDR3 spells CASSLTGQKNTDTQYF. CDR3 DNA sequence: TGTGCCAGCTCACTCACAGGACAGAAAAACACAGATACGCAGTATTTT.

V gene TRBV27 combines with J gene TRBJ1-1; D gene unclear. This CDR3 is 13 amino acids long. With 8 bases removed from V and 5 bases from J, the gap between germline ends came to 15 bases. The germline gives CDR1 MNHEY, CDR2 SMNVEV (reference sequence). In DNA form, the CDR3 reads TGTGCCAGCTTTCGAGAGGAAAAGACTGAAGCTTTCTTT. It encodes CASFREEKTEAFF.

This clone appeared a single time. This sequence joins TRBV9 and TRBJ2-1; the match to TRBD1 covers 11 bases. Losses at the gene ends were 2 bases for V and 7 bases for J; bases not matched to a gene: 5. The V gene's germline CDR1 is SGDLS and CDR2 YYNGEE. The CDR3 runs 15 residues. The CDR3, as DNA: TGTGCCAGCAGCGTCGGACAGGGGGCGTTTAATGAGCAGTTCTTC. Translated: CASSVGQGAFNEQFF.

This chain links TRBV4-2 with TRBJ1-5, with D maybe TRBD1 (5 bases). The CDR3 length is 17 residues. V lost 4 bases to trimming and J lost 0 bases, with 16 bases between them. Germline CDR1 and CDR2: LGHNA and YNFKEQ. The CDR3 sequence is CASSLIRGRDSNQPQHF. The DNA of the CDR3 is TGTGCCAGCAGCCTAATAAGGGGCAGGGATAGCAATCAGCCCCAGCATTTT.

The rearrangement joins TRBV15 to TRBJ1-2, with D tentatively TRBD1 (6 bases). There are 14 residues in the CDR3. The V end lost 0 bases, the J end lost 7 bases, and 12 bases lay between the germline ends. CDR1 and CDR2 (germline): LNHNV, YYDKDF (reference sequence). The chain's CDR3 is CATSRDLGAGGYTF. The CDR3 nucleotides are TGTGCCACCAGCAGAGATTTGGGGGCAGGTGGCTACACCTTC.

The V and J genes are TRBV7-3 and TRBJ1-2, with TRBD1 as a possible D gene (5 bases). Germline values: CDR1 SGHTA, CDR2 FQGTGA. The V and J ends lost 1 base and 8 bases respectively, with 11 bases between them. The CDR3 sequence is 13 residues long. The DNA of the CDR3 is TGTGCCAGCAGCTTAAAGACAGCCAACGGCTACACCTTC. It yields the protein CASSLKTANGYTF.